These 30 T cell receptor beta chains originate from one sample sequenced in a study of T cell responses to AZD1222 COVID-19 vaccine. Sequencing used immunoSEQ multiplex PCR; TCRdb keeps in-frame clones, though not all of them. This repertoire shows approximately 140,000 clones, 90% found once; its top ten account for around 3.5%. The sample consisted of peripheral blood, taken on day 0 of AZD1222 vaccination. Receptors originate from an adult in good health.

The rearrangement joins TRBV3-1 (or the pseudogene TRBV3-2) to TRBJ1-4; no definite D call. V gave up 0 bases and J gave up 4 bases, with 9 bases separating them. The CDR3 loop spans 15 amino acids. Germline CDR1 LGHDT, CDR2 YNNKEL (reference sequence). DNA of the CDR3: TGTGCCAGCAGCCAAGATCCGGGCGGTAATGAAAAACTGTTTTTT. Its protein product is CASSQDPGGNEKLFF.

The V and J genes are TRBV5-1 and TRBJ2-1; D is perhaps TRBD2 (6 bases). V was shortened by 2 bases and J by 0 bases, with 12 bases between the two germline ends. The germline V gene encodes CDR1 SGHRS and CDR2 YFSETQ. The CDR3 runs 16 residues. CDR3 DNA sequence: TGCGCCAGCAGCTTAGTCGCGGGGACCTCCTACAATGAGCAGTTCTTC. Its protein is CASSLVAGTSYNEQFF.

CDR3 in amino acids: CASSPTGRDYGYTF. In DNA, the CDR3 is TGTGCCAGCAGCCCGACAGGGAGGGACTATGGCTACACCTTC. The chain is built from TRBV5-8 and TRBJ1-2; 7 nucleotides match TRBD1. This CDR3 contains 14 residues. Per germline, CDR1 SGHTS and CDR2 YDEGEE. Trimming removed 4 bases from V and 3 bases from J; junction bases left unmatched: 6.

The chain links TRBV24-1 to TRBJ2-2; a weak D match, TRBD1 (5 bases). Germline assignment: CDR1 KGHDR and CDR2 SFDVKD. V was shortened by 4 bases and J by 7 bases, with 12 bases between the two germline ends. This CDR3 is built from 14 residues. The CDR3 coding sequence is TGTGCCACCAGTGACTACCGACAGAGCGGGGAGCTGTTTTTT. Translating gives CATSDYRQSGELFF.

This clone occurred once. V is TRBV25-1 and J is TRBJ2-7, with a tentative D call TRBD1 (6 bases). V lost 3 bases and J 2 bases, leaving 11 bases between the germline ends. The CDR3 is 14 amino acids. Germline V gene lookup returns CDR1 MGHDK and CDR2 SYGVNS. CDR3 loop: CASSETGPPYEQYF. The CDR3 DNA sequence: TGTGCCAGCAGTGAGACAGGCCCCCCCTACGAGCAGTACTTC.

The chain is built from TRBV10-2 and TRBJ2-2; 8 bases line up with TRBD2. The V segment lost 6 bases and the J segment 1 base; nucleotides outside the gene matches: 4. The CDR3 totals 15 residues. CDR1 and CDR2 (germline): WSHSY, SAAADI. The CDR3, as DNA: TGCGCCAGCAGCCTCACTAGCGGGAACACCGGGGAGCTGTTTTTT. Its translation is CASSLTSGNTGELFF.

This clone came up a few times. The chain has TRBV4-1 and TRBJ2-3; 10 bases map to TRBD2. The J segment lost 6 bases and the V segment lost 4 bases, leaving 4 bases of the junction unmatched. The CDR3 contains 14 residues. Looked up from germline, CDR1 is MGHRA and CDR2 is YSYEKL. The CDR3 sequence: CASSLTSGADTQYF. The CDR3 DNA sequence: TGCGCCAGCAGCCTTACTAGCGGGGCCGATACGCAGTATTTT.

The gene calls are TRBV5-5 and TRBJ2-2, with 9 bases that match TRBD1. After removal of 4 bases from V and 6 bases from J, the junction contained 7 bases not matched to a gene. Germline V gene data show CDR1 as SGHKS and CDR2 as YYEKEE (reference sequence). The CDR3 is made up of 15 amino acids. CDR3 sequence (DNA): TGTGCCAGCAGCCTGGTACAGGGGGCCTCCGGGGAGCTGTTTTTT. Amino acid sequence: CASSLVQGASGELFF.

The chain uses TRBV9 and TRBJ2-2; 10 positions match TRBD2. This CDR3 spans 18 amino acids. J was trimmed by 1 base and V by 0 bases; bases with no gene match: 6. Per germline, CDR1 SGDLS and CDR2 YYNGEE. CDR3 residues: CASSVEVAGGLNTGELFF. The CDR3 nucleotides are TGTGCCAGCAGCGTAGAAGTAGCGGGGGGCTTGAACACCGGGGAGCTGTTTTTT.

V is TRBV2 and J is TRBJ2-1; D perhaps matches TRBD1 (5 bases). The V end lost 4 bases, the J end lost 8 bases, and 21 bases lay between the germline ends. Germline V gene lookup returns CDR1 SNHLY and CDR2 FYNNEI. The CDR3 is made up of 16 amino acids. The CDR3, as DNA: TGTGCCAGCAGTGTCGTCCGGCCCCCCCAGGGCCATGAGCAGTTCTTC. It translates to CASSVVRPPQGHEQFF.

The chain couples TRBV3-1 (or the pseudogene TRBV3-2) to TRBJ1-2; a weak D match, TRBD1 (5 bases). Germline assignment: CDR1 LGHDT and CDR2 YNNKEL (reference sequence). The ends were cut back, 2 bases at V and 6 bases at J, with 16 bases in the middle. This CDR3 spans 15 amino acids. In DNA form, the CDR3 reads TGTGCCAGCAGCCAAAGGGCGCAGGGAAATAATGGCTACACCTTC. This codes for CASSQRAQGNNGYTF.

The chain carries TRBV27 and TRBJ2-3, with 9 nucleotides matching TRBD2. Per germline, CDR1 MNHEY and CDR2 SMNVEV (reference sequence). The junction had 6 bases not matched to a gene; V was cut back by 5 bases and J by 3 bases. The CDR3 runs to 15 residues. The CDR3 sequence is CASSISGGVTDTQYF. In DNA form, the CDR3 reads TGTGCCAGCAGTATTAGCGGGGGTGTGACAGATACGCAGTATTTT.

This chain uses TRBV18 with TRBJ1-3; no clear D. The length of the CDR3 is 13 residues. V was trimmed by 6 bases and J by 2 bases, leaving 8 bases between them. The germline V gene encodes CDR1 KGHSH and CDR2 LQKENI. In nucleotides, the CDR3 is TGTGCCAGCTCGGAAGGTGCTGGAAACACCATATATTTT. As protein: CASSEGAGNTIYF.

V is TRBV3-1 (or the pseudogene TRBV3-2) and J is TRBJ1-2; a weak D match, TRBD1 (5 bases). Trimming cost V 2 bases and J 4 bases, with 11 bases left between them. Germline values: CDR1 LGHDT, CDR2 YNNKEL (reference sequence). CDR3 length equals 14 residues. The CDR3 DNA sequence: TGTGCCAGCAGCCAAATGAGGGGCGGCTATGGCTACACCTTC. It specifies CASSQMRGGYGYTF.

There are many counts of this clone. The J gene is TRBJ1-1, the V gene TRBV5-1, with D perhaps matching TRBD1 (5 bases). In germline, CDR1 is SGHRS, CDR2 YFSETQ. The CDR3 is 15 amino acids. Trimming removed 2 bases from V and 0 bases from J, with 11 bases in between. The CDR3 DNA reads TGCGCCAGCAGCTTAAGGGGCGGGGTGAACACTGAAGCTTTCTTT. Translation gives CASSLRGGVNTEAFF.

This chain uses TRBV2 with TRBJ2-4, with D unclear. This CDR3 has 14 amino acids. Germline CDR1 SNHLY, CDR2 FYNNEI. Deletions cut 7 bases from V and 4 bases from J, with 14 bases between. CDR3 protein: CASMEGPGKNIQYF. The CDR3 DNA is TGTGCCAGCATGGAAGGGCCCGGGAAAAACATTCAGTACTTC.

The chain is built from TRBV3-1 (or the pseudogene TRBV3-2) and TRBJ1-2, with 7 bases aligning to TRBD1. Germline CDR1 is LGHDT and CDR2 is YNNKEL (reference sequence). The CDR3 has 17 residues. With V trimmed by 4 bases and J by 1 base, 12 bases remained unmatched. The CDR3 nucleotides are TGTGCCAGCAGCCTCGATGTTTCCGGGACAGTTAACTATGGCTACACCTTC. This translates into CASSLDVSGTVNYGYTF.

The V gene is TRBV11-3, the J gene TRBJ2-3, with D hard to call. CDR1 is SGHNT and CDR2 is YENEEA in the germline V gene. V was shortened by 4 bases and J by 4 bases, with 12 bases between the two germline ends. The CDR3 loop spans 14 amino acids. The CDR3 DNA sequence: TGTGCCAGCAGCTCGAGCCCGGTAGCAGATACGCAGTATTTT. It codes for CASSSSPVADTQYF.

The rearrangement joins TRBV5-1 to TRBJ1-6, with D maybe TRBD1 (5 bases). The CDR3 runs to 12 residues. Germline V gives CDR1 SGHRS, CDR2 YFSETQ. Deletions cut 3 bases from V and 9 bases from J, with 7 bases between. DNA of the CDR3: TGCGCCAGCAGCTACCAGGGTTCACCCCTCCACTTT. Amino acids: CASSYQGSPLHF.

This sequence joins TRBV30 and TRBJ1-5, with a tentative D call TRBD1 (6 bases). The length of the CDR3 is 12 residues. Trimming left V 4 bases short and J 7 bases short, with 11 bases between. The germline V gene encodes CDR1 GTSNPN and CDR2 SVGIG (reference sequence). The CDR3 sequence: CAWTHQGQPQHF. The CDR3 coding sequence is TGTGCCTGGACCCATCAGGGGCAGCCCCAGCATTTT.

The chain couples TRBV11-2 to TRBJ1-4; D remains ambiguous. The CDR3 has 14 amino acids. Germline loops: CDR1 SGHAT, CDR2 FQNNGV. Trimming pared 1 base from V and 3 bases from J, leaving 6 bases between. In nucleotides, the CDR3 is TGTGCCAGCAGCTTAGGACGGCCTAATGAAAAACTGTTTTTT. Protein: CASSLGRPNEKLFF. The full variable domain, with the rest looked up from reference TRBV11-2 and TRBJ1-4, is EAGVAQSPRYKIIEKRQSVAFWCNPISGHATLYWYQQILGQGPKLLIQFQNNGVVDDSQLPKDRFSAERLKGVDSTLKIQPAKLEDSAVYLCASSLGRPNEKLFFGSGTQLSVL.

The chain recombines TRBV19 with TRBJ2-7, with D unclear. Germline CDR1 reads LNHDA; CDR2 reads SQIVND (reference sequence). The germline V and J ends were trimmed by 6 bases and 0 bases, with 3 bases remaining between them. The CDR3 length is 11 residues. The CDR3 sequence: CASSGSYEQYF. The CDR3 DNA sequence: TGTGCCAGTAGCGGCTCCTACGAGCAGTACTTC. The variable domain in full, with the rest retrieved from reference TRBV19 and TRBJ2-7, is DGGITQSPKYLFRKEGQNVTLSCEQNLNHDAMYWYRQDPGQGLRLIYYSQIVNDFQKGDIAEGYSVSREKKESFPLTVTSAQKNPTAFYLCASSGSYEQYFGPGTRLTVT.

CDR3 bases: TGCGCCAGCAGCCATTACCAGGGGAGAAATGAAAAACTGTTTTTT. Its protein is CASSHYQGRNEKLFF. The chain couples TRBV4-3 to TRBJ1-4; a possible D gene is TRBD1 (6 bases). The CDR3 spans 15 residues. CDR1 is LGHNA, CDR2 YSLEER, per germline. Trimming stripped 3 bases from V and 5 bases from J, with 13 bases between.

The CDR3 spells CASSRGTSGGEETQYF. The CDR3 DNA reads as TGTGCCAGCAGCCGAGGGACTAGCGGGGGGGAAGAGACCCAGTACTTC. V gene TRBV7-8 combines with J gene TRBJ2-5; 16 positions agree with TRBD2. In germline, CDR1 is SGHVS, CDR2 FQNEAQ. The CDR3 length is 16 residues. With V trimmed by 5 bases and J by 3 bases, 3 bases remained unmatched.

The chain recombines TRBV18 with TRBJ1-1; D gene unclear. V dropped 6 bases and J dropped 5 bases, with 16 bases sitting between them. The CDR3 contains 14 residues. CDR1 and CDR2 from the germline V gene are KGHSH and LQKENI. CDR3 sequence: CASSRQPGMTEAFF. The CDR3 DNA reads TGTGCCAGCTCCCGACAACCGGGGATGACTGAAGCTTTCTTT. The full variable domain, its missing parts supplied by reference TRBV18 and TRBJ1-1, is NAGVMQNPRHLVRRRGQEARLRCSPMKGHSHVYWYRQLPEEGLKFMVYLQKENIIDESGMPKERFSAEFPKEGPSILRIQQVVRGDSAAYFCASSRQPGMTEAFFGQGTRLTVV.

The chain uses TRBV6-5 and TRBJ1-5; no clear D. Between the trimmed V and J ends, which lost 6 bases and 1 base, there was a span of 10 bases. The germline gives CDR1 MNHEY, CDR2 SVGAGI. The CDR3 contains 14 residues. The CDR3 DNA reads as TGTGCCAGCAGCGCAGGATGGAGCAATCAGCCCCAGCATTTT. As protein: CASSAGWSNQPQHF.

This clone was counted a single time. The V gene is TRBV13, the J gene TRBJ1-1; 8 nucleotides agree with TRBD1. The CDR3 consists of 14 residues. V shed 6 bases and J 0 bases; nucleotides not matched to a gene: 3. Germline V gene lookup returns CDR1 PRHDT and CDR2 FYEKMQ (reference sequence). The chain's CDR3 is CASSRQGLNTEAFF. CDR3 DNA sequence: TGTGCCAGCAGTAGACAGGGGCTGAACACTGAAGCTTTCTTT. Drawing the rest from reference TRBV13 and TRBJ1-1, the complete variable domain is AAGVIQSPRHLIKEKRETATLKCYPIPRHDTVYWYQQGPGQDPQFLISFYEKMQSDKGSIPDRFSAQQFSDYHSELNMSSLELGDSALYFCASSRQGLNTEAFFGQGTRLTVV.

The V gene is TRBV5-1, the J gene TRBJ2-1; 13 bases line up with TRBD2. Unmatched junction bases numbered 3, after V lost 3 bases and J lost 6 bases. The CDR3 has 15 residues. CDR1 SGHRS and CDR2 YFSETQ come from the germline V gene. CDR3 nucleotide sequence: TGCGCCAGCAGCTGGACTAGCGGGAGCGGCAATGAGCAGTTCTTC. It codes for CASSWTSGSGNEQFF.

In its sample, this clone was seen once. At the DNA level, this CDR3 is encoded by other sequences in the same sample as well. The V gene is TRBV5-1, the J gene TRBJ2-1, with a possible D match to TRBD2 (6 bases). V was trimmed by 5 bases and J by 0 bases, leaving 12 bases between them. Germline lookup yields CDR1 SGHRS and CDR2 YFSETQ. This CDR3 spans 15 amino acids. In DNA, the CDR3 is TGCGCCAGCAGTCGGGACTTAAGCTCCTACAATGAGCAGTTCTTC. It yields the protein CASSRDLSSYNEQFF.

This clone occurred a few times. V gene TRBV18 combines with J gene TRBJ2-5; no clear D gene. Looked up from germline, CDR1 is KGHSH and CDR2 is LQKENI. Deletions cut 3 bases from V and 2 bases from J, with 1 base between. The CDR3 is 11 amino acids. Here the CDR3 reads CASSPQETQYF. The DNA of the CDR3 is TGTGCCAGCTCACCGCAAGAGACCCAGTACTTC.